Only one count was recorded for the clone carrying this T cell receptor beta chain. As yet, its antigen is unknown. These data originate in a study of graft-versus-host responses after intestinal transplantation. As for the study in general: The study gave all recipients anti-thymocyte globulin induction, then tacrolimus and steroids for approximately 3 years.

In germline, CDR1 is MNHNS, CDR2 SASEGT. This CDR3 spans 12 amino acids. Trimming stripped 10 bases from V and 0 bases from J, with 10 bases between. Clones were sequenced by immunoSEQ multiplex PCR, and TCRdb holds only the in-frame ones, with some missing. The sample carries approximately 28,000 clones, 90% to 95% recorded once. Points from the study as a whole: When patients had graft-donor T cell macrochimerism, their allografts held high graft-versus-host to host-versus-graft clonal ratios. The marrow of recipients harbored GvH clones, and ileum or blood showed some of them first.

The starting material was PBMCs, obtained about 65 days after intestinal transplant. The V gene is TRBV6-1, the J gene TRBJ2-7; D is undetermined. This receptor was obtained from a human patient who received an intestinal transplant, so some T cells may come from the graft donor. CDR3 residues: CAIHESSYEQYF. CDR3 in DNA: TGTGCCATCCACGAGAGCTCCTACGAGCAGTACTTC.